This entry lists 15 T cell receptor beta chains sequenced from one sample in a study of CD8+ T cells in alopecia areata. Extraction of RNA preceded its reverse transcription into cDNA, which served as the sequencing template. Assay: immunoSEQ multiplex PCR; the TCRdb copy retains only in-frame clones and omits some. This repertoire shows 200,000 to 250,000 clones, 30% to 40% found once; its top ten account for 0.45% to 0.55%. Treatment here: oral pan-JAK inhibitor, 5-10 mg twice daily. The sequencing here drew on CD4+ T cells sorted from blood, taken around week 34, from a patient treated with tofacitinib. The receptors were gathered from a human donor with alopecia areata.

A single count supports this clone. The V gene is TRBV4-1, the J gene TRBJ1-2, with no clear D. The V end was cut by 3 bases, the J end by 2 bases, with 22 bases between. This CDR3 region has 18 residues. Germline lookup yields CDR1 MGHRA and CDR2 YSYEKL. The chain's CDR3 is CASSQNMDRRDANYGYTF. CDR3 in DNA: TGCGCCAGCAGCCAGAATATGGACCGACGCGACGCCAACTATGGCTACACCTTC.

This chain links TRBV6-1 with TRBJ1-2, with no clear D. This CDR3 region has 14 residues. The ends were cut back, 1 base at V and 7 bases at J, with 13 bases in the middle. CDR1 MNHNS and CDR2 SASEGT come from the germline V gene. The CDR3 reads CASSEGPASGGYTF. In DNA form, the CDR3 reads TGTGCCAGCAGTGAAGGACCCGCCAGTGGTGGCTACACCTTC.

The chain recombines TRBV30 with TRBJ1-1; tentative D call: TRBD1 (6 bases). V was cut by 4 bases and J by 1 base, with 10 bases left in between. In germline, CDR1 is GTSNPN, CDR2 SVGIG (reference sequence). This CDR3 is 13 amino acids long. CDR3 bases: TGTGCCTGGACCCGACAGGCGAACACTGAAGCTTTCTTT. Protein: CAWTRQANTEAFF.

The chain has TRBV20-1 and TRBJ2-2; D might be TRBD2 (5 bases). With 4 bases removed from V and 15 bases from J, the gap between germline ends came to 15 bases. CDR3 size: 11 residues. The germline gives CDR1 DFQATT, CDR2 SNEGSKA (reference sequence). The CDR3 region is CSAISGLRMFF. CDR3 DNA sequence: TGCAGTGCTATCAGCGGACTTAGGATGTTTTTT.

The chain couples TRBV4-2 to TRBJ1-1; D ambiguous. CDR1 is LGHNA, CDR2 YNFKEQ, per germline. The CDR3 is made up of 15 amino acids. Trimming pared 1 base from V and 2 bases from J, leaving 11 bases between. CDR3 sequence (DNA): TGTGCCAGCAGCCAAGTAGACACGGACAACACTGAAGCTTTCTTT. It yields the protein CASSQVDTDNTEAFF.

The genes are TRBV2 and TRBJ1-2; 8 positions match TRBD1. The CDR3 has 13 amino acids. Germline-derived CDR1 and CDR2 are SNHLY and FYNNEI. V was clipped by 6 bases and J by 4 bases; unmatched bases: 4. For the CDR3, the DNA is TGTGCCAGCAGACAGGGGGAAGGCTATGGCTACACCTTC. It is translated as CASRQGEGYGYTF.

This clone was counted once. This chain connects TRBV6-5 to TRBJ2-5; D is possibly TRBD1 (5 bases). The germline V gene has CDR1 MNHEY and CDR2 SVGAGI. V was shortened by 6 bases and J by 4 bases, with 18 bases between the two germline ends. This CDR3 comprises 15 residues. This chain's CDR3 is CASSPGHLPRETQYF. The CDR3 DNA reads as TGTGCCAGCAGCCCTGGACACCTGCCACGAGAGACCCAGTACTTC.

This clone has only a few counts. V usage is TRBV19 and J usage is TRBJ2-1, with unresolved D. The CDR3 contains 11 residues. Germline V gives CDR1 LNHDA, CDR2 SQIVND (reference sequence). Deletions cut 7 bases from V and 6 bases from J, with 7 bases between. The CDR3 region is CASTVANEQFF. In DNA form, the CDR3 reads TGTGCCAGTACCGTGGCCAATGAGCAGTTCTTC.

The V gene is TRBV5-6, the J gene TRBJ2-7; D remains unclear. Germline assignment: CDR1 SGHDT and CDR2 YYEEEE. Trimming left V 3 bases short and J 2 bases short, with 9 bases between. The CDR3 has 13 residues. CDR3 DNA sequence: TGTGCCAGCAGCTCACAGCCAACCTACGAGCAGTACTTC. Encoded protein: CASSSQPTYEQYF.

The rearrangement joins TRBV6-5 to TRBJ1-4, with D possibly matching TRBD1 (5 bases). With 2 bases removed from V and 5 bases from J, the gap between germline ends came to 6 bases. This CDR3 comprises 13 residues. From germline, CDR1 is MNHEY and CDR2 SVGAGI. The CDR3 DNA reads TGTGCCAGCAGTTACAGGGGAAATGAAAAACTGTTTTTT. Protein: CASSYRGNEKLFF.

J is TRBJ1-2 and V is TRBV6-1; D gene ambiguous. The CDR3 spans 16 residues. Trimming took 0 bases from V and 2 from J, leaving 13 bases between them. CDR1 MNHNS and CDR2 SASEGT come from the germline V gene. In nucleotides, the CDR3 is TGTGCCAGCAGTGAAGCGGAGGGATTTGGGAACTATGGCTACACCTTC. Its protein product is CASSEAEGFGNYGYTF.

The chain carries TRBV12-5 and TRBJ2-1; 8 bases align to TRBD2. Germline-derived CDR1 and CDR2 are LGHNT and FRNRAP. The CDR3 consists of 15 residues. J gave up 1 base and V 3 bases, and 2 bases lay outside the gene matches. CDR3 bases: TGTGCTAGTGGTTTAACGGGAGGGTCCTACAATGAGCAGTTCTTC. Translating it yields CASGLTGGSYNEQFF.

The chain employs TRBV29-1 and TRBJ1-4, with a weak D call TRBD1 (5 bases). V lost 4 bases and J lost 8, with 14 bases in between. The germline gives CDR1 SQVTM, CDR2 ANQGSEA. There are 13 residues in the CDR3. CDR3 region: CSVAQAAAEKLFF. Here the CDR3 DNA reads TGCAGCGTTGCACAGGCCGCGGCCGAAAAACTGTTTTTT.

The V call is TRBV5-1, the J call TRBJ2-3; D call uncertain. V was clipped by 4 bases and J by 6 bases, with 15 bases between them. CDR3 length: 14 amino acids. Germline V gene lookup returns CDR1 SGHRS and CDR2 YFSETQ. The CDR3 sequence is CASSPFSGADTQYF. CDR3 nucleotide sequence: TGCGCCAGCAGCCCGTTCTCCGGAGCGGATACGCAGTATTTT.

This clone was seen more than once but under ten times. The V call is TRBV30, the J call TRBJ2-2; TRBD2 matches 10 bases. The CDR3 is 14 amino acids. The germline V gene has CDR1 GTSNPN and CDR2 SVGIG (reference sequence). V gave up 6 bases and J gave up 5 bases; unmatched junction bases: 6. The CDR3 DNA sequence: TGTGCCTGTACGGGACTAGCGCCGACCGGGGAGCTGTTTTTT. It yields the protein CACTGLAPTGELFF.